This TCR beta chain was found in a study of patients and donors after allogeneic stem cell transplantation. V was clipped by 5 bases and J by 7 bases, with 13 bases between them. CDR3 size: 12 residues. Germline V gene data show CDR1 as SGHDT and CDR2 as YYEEEE. In its sample, this clonotype was seen once. Each CDR3 protein is one row after TCRdb ran MiXCR on the RT-PCR reads. The sample records approximately 200,000 distinct CDR3 sequences, less than 45% being singletons. The receptor was derived from a human donor who was either an allogeneic HSCT recipient or a stem cell or donor lymphocyte infusion donor (not recorded which). It is not recorded whose cells these are; they may come from a transplant donor. The rearrangement links TRBV5-6 to TRBJ2-7; perhaps TRBD2 as D (6 bases). Sequenced input: blood, either unsorted or a sorted T cell fraction (not recorded which). CDR3 residues: CASSRDSIEQYF. The DNA for the CDR3 is TGTGCCAGCAGTCGGGACTCCATAGAGCAGTACTTC.